This T cell receptor beta chain was retrieved from a study of vaccination effects on CD4 cells after COVID-19. Study in general: Samples gathered post-vaccine arrived a median of 72 days past the second dose.

CD4+ T cells specific for antigen were expanded with viral peptide pools by the ViraFEST assay before sequencing. Culturing for 10 to 11 days preceded CD4+ T cell isolation. Subjects were given two BNT162b2 or mRNA-1273 vaccine doses. PBMC were cultured at fewer than 2.5 million per well with 9 to 10 IU/ml IL-2 and 9.5 to 10 ug/ml peptides. Days 3 and 7 saw half the medium replaced with IL-2 medium. Method: immunoSEQ multiplex PCR; TCRdb's copy keeps in-frame clones and lacks some. The sample holds tens of thousands of clones, approximately 79% seen once. Trimming left V 4 bases short and J 5 bases short, with 16 bases between. The CDR3 consists of 15 residues. The germline V gene encodes CDR1 MNHNY and CDR2 SVGAGI (reference sequence). In the case of this clone: Its antigen is not known.

The rearrangement uses TRBV6-6 and TRBJ2-3; TRBD2 might be the D (6 bases). Sequenced here: CD4+ T cells from PBMCs cultured with HCoV-229E spike peptides, sampled after COVID-19 vaccination. This TCR was recovered from a human donor who received a COVID-19 vaccine. As DNA, the CDR3 is TGTGCCAGCAGTTTCCGCGGGGCCGTTTTAGATACGCAGTATTTT. This encodes CASSFRGAVLDTQYF.